What follows is one T cell receptor (beta chain) and its context. This specimen belongs to a study of blood T cell repertoires in COVID-19. Study in general: Researchers got acute and convalescent COVID-19 samples from the United States, Italy and Spain. Sample material is recorded as cDNA or gDNA derived from T cells, B-cell-depleted T cells, or PBMCs.

Per the study methods: From reference gene primer amplification, estimates of nucleated cell counts were derived. Repertoires were generated with immunoSEQ multiplex PCR, while TCRdb's copy carries only in-frame clones and drops some. The V and J calls and clone size come from that table; D and trimming were worked out from the DNA. The sample lists tens of thousands of clones, 75% to 90% occurring once. The source of this sequence is a man aged 55 to 70 with acute or convalescent COVID-19. The material sequenced was peripheral blood.

The CDR3 region is CASSFRGGDEQYF. CDR3 DNA: TGTGCCAGCAGTTTCCGGGGTGGGGACGAGCAGTACTTC. The V and J genes are TRBV12-3 or TRBV12-4 and TRBJ2-7; a weak D match, TRBD2 (5 bases). Trimming cost V 3 bases and J 5 bases, with 11 bases left between them. The CDR3 spans 13 residues.